This TCR beta chain derives from a study of blood T cell repertoires in COVID-19. The data were produced by immunoSEQ multiplex PCR, yet TCRdb's version contains in-frame clones alone and is incomplete. Of approximately 300,000 clones listed, 70% to 90% are singletons. The CDR3 covers 12 residues. V lost 4 bases and J 0 bases, leaving 3 bases between the germline ends. Germline assignment: CDR1 GTSNPN and CDR2 SVGIG (reference sequence). The chain is built from TRBV30 and TRBJ1-4; D call uncertain. The receptor was isolated from a woman aged 18-30 years who had recovered from COVID-19. Sequences were obtained from PBMCs or T cells enriched from blood (not recorded which). The CDR3 bases are TGTGCCTGGACTGCAACTAATGAAAAACTGTTTTTT. This sequence encodes CAWTATNEKLFF. Together with reference TRBV30 and TRBJ1-4, the CDR3 gives the full variable domain: SQTIHQWPATLVQPVGSPLSLECTVEGTSNPNLYWYRQAAGRGLQLLFYSVGIGQISSEVPQNLSASRPQDRQFILSSKKLLLSDSGFYLCAWTATNEKLFFGSGTQLSVL.